The entry below gives a single TCR beta chain sequence along with its context. The repertoire was sequenced with immunoSEQ multiplex PCR; TCRdb's copy has only in-frame clones and lacks some. The data show roughly 1 million clones, about 75% seen once. The entry originates in a study of shared clonotypes between healthy human individuals. The CDR3 length is 14 residues. The J segment lost 7 bases and the V segment lost 6 bases, leaving 8 bases of the junction unmatched. The germline V gene has CDR1 MNHEY and CDR2 SVGAGI. The clonotype originates from a man aged 18 to 30 in good health. Sequencing used memory CD4+ T cells sorted from blood. The subset: CD45RA-negative fraction. The chain joins TRBV6-5 to TRBJ2-7, with 11 positions matching TRBD1. The CDR3: CASSYGQGASEQYF. CDR3 coding DNA: TGTGCCAGCAGCTATGGACAGGGGGCTAGTGAGCAGTACTTC.